Below, 20 T cell receptor beta chains from the same sample are listed, as sequenced in a study of type 1 regulatory T cells (dated by TCRdb to the early 2020s). For these TCRs, the target antigens are not known. Sequencing relied on an Illumina MiSeq. TCRdb passed the public sequencing reads through fastp at Q25 and MiXCR, retaining productive beta sequences. CDR3 protein sequences are deduplicated, and each keeps its most common genes and DNA. The sample table holds about 14,000 distinct CDR3 sequences, of which roughly an eighth were seen once. The top ten clones comprise 15% of the sample. The sequencing sample was made of cultured T cells, either the whole culture or a sorted T cell fraction (not recorded which). All receptors come from a human donor in good health.

This clonotype is medium-sized in the sample. V gene TRBV11-2 combines with J gene TRBJ2-1; 9 nucleotides match TRBD2. Per germline, CDR1 SGHAT and CDR2 FQNNGV. J was trimmed by 2 bases and V by 5 bases; bases with no gene match: 4. The CDR3 extends over 15 amino acids. For the CDR3, the DNA is TGTGCCAGCAGCCGGACTAGCGTTGCCTACAATGAGCAGTTCTTC. Protein: CASSRTSVAYNEQFF.

This clonotype was counted ten times or more. This chain joins TRBV18 and TRBJ2-1; 10 bases agree with TRBD2. This CDR3 has 17 residues. V shed 2 bases and J 4 bases; nucleotides not matched to a gene: 8. Germline V gene data show CDR1 as KGHSH and CDR2 as LQKENI. In nucleotides, the CDR3 is TGTGCCAGCTCACCAGTGACTAGCGGGTCCTTTTACAATGAGCAGTTCTTC. This codes for CASSPVTSGSFYNEQFF.

This chain joins TRBV10-3 and TRBJ2-5, with D maybe TRBD1 (6 bases). Germline loops: CDR1 ENHRY, CDR2 SYGVKD. This CDR3 region has 13 residues. V lost 7 bases to trimming and J lost 5 bases, with 14 bases between them. CDR3 sequence: CAITAGAAETQYF. DNA for the CDR3: TGTGCCATCACGGCAGGGGCTGCGGAGACCCAGTACTTC.

This clonotype was observed at least ten times. CDR3 coding DNA: TGTGCCAGCAGCCCTTACCCCGCCACCGGGGAGCTGTTTTTT. Translation gives CASSPYPATGELFF. The chain is built from TRBV7-3 and TRBJ2-2; D gene ambiguous. The CDR3 runs to 14 residues. The germline V gene encodes CDR1 SGHTA and CDR2 FQGTGA. V shed 5 bases and J shed 4 bases, with 11 bases lying between them.

By sample share, this clonotype is medium-sized. This chain joins TRBV19 and TRBJ2-1; D unresolved. The V end lost 4 bases, the J end lost 3 bases, and 7 bases lay between the germline ends. The CDR3 consists of 13 residues. Germline V CDR1 and CDR2: LNHDA, SQIVND (reference sequence). CDR3 nucleotides: TGTGCCAGTAGTAGGAACTTCTACAATGAGCAGTTCTTC. Translation: CASSRNFYNEQFF. Full variable domain (missing parts from reference TRBV19 and TRBJ2-1): DGGITQSPKYLFRKEGQNVTLSCEQNLNHDAMYWYRQDPGQGLRLIYYSQIVNDFQKGDIAEGYSVSREKKESFPLTVTSAQKNPTAFYLCASSRNFYNEQFFGPGTRLTVL.

The table lists this clonotype with many counts. The rearrangement joins TRBV20-1 to TRBJ2-7; the match to TRBD2 covers 8 bases. Trimming removed 6 bases from V and 0 bases from J; junction bases left unmatched: 7. CDR1 and CDR2 (germline): DFQATT, SNEGSKA (reference sequence). This CDR3 is 14 amino acids long. Here the CDR3 DNA reads TGCAGTGCAAAATTAGCGGGATCCTCCTACGAGCAGTACTTC. This sequence encodes CSAKLAGSSYEQYF.

In its sample, this clonotype is medium-sized (0.01 to 0.1%). J is TRBJ2-1 and V is TRBV7-6; 7 bases are a match to TRBD2. V was clipped by 5 bases and J by 0 bases; unmatched bases: 7. CDR3 length: 16 amino acids. Looked up from germline, CDR1 is SGHVS and CDR2 is FNYEAQ. The DNA for the CDR3 is TGTGCCAGCAGCAGCGGGGCTCAGAGCTCCTACAATGAGCAGTTCTTC. Amino acid sequence: CASSSGAQSSYNEQFF. Together with reference TRBV7-6 and TRBJ2-1, the CDR3 gives the full variable domain: GAGVSQSPRYKVTKRGQDVALRCDPISGHVSLYWYRQALGQGPEFLTYFNYEAQQDKSGLPNDRFSAERPEGSISTLTIQRTEQRDSAMYRCASSSGAQSSYNEQFFGPGTRLTVL.

This clonotype was picked up many times. The chain combines TRBV18 with TRBJ1-1; a weak D match, TRBD1 (6 bases). Trimming took 6 bases from V and 3 from J, leaving 14 bases between them. This CDR3 comprises 14 residues. Germline CDR1 is KGHSH and CDR2 is LQKENI. The CDR3 bases are TGTGCCAGCTCTCCTATTAGGGGGGACACTGAAGCTTTCTTT. Translating it yields CASSPIRGDTEAFF.

This clonotype was recorded many times. The CDR3 sequence is CAWSVIRAGYGYTF. The CDR3 DNA sequence: TGTGCCTGGAGTGTAATTCGTGCAGGCTATGGCTACACCTTC. This chain joins TRBV30 and TRBJ1-2; D remains unclear. Trimming pared 0 bases from V and 4 bases from J, leaving 12 bases between. This CDR3 has 14 amino acids. The germline CDR1 and CDR2 sequences are GTSNPN and SVGIG (reference sequence).

This clonotype came up a few times. One end of the junction fails to match germline, which may point to a read error. This chain links TRBV11-2 with TRBJ2-1, with 14 bases lining up with TRBD2. The length of the CDR3 is 20 residues. Germline V lookup: CDR1 SGHAT, CDR2 FQNNGV. The CDR3 reads CAGSYHLRLAGGSSYNEQFF. CDR3 DNA sequence: TGTGCCGGCAGCTATCATTTAAGACTAGCGGGAGGGAGCTCCTACAATGAGCAGTTCTTC.

Judged by abundance, this clonotype is medium-sized. Mismatch with germline at one junction end may stem from a read error. J is TRBJ1-1 and V is TRBV7-7; D is possibly TRBD1 (5 bases). Germline loops: CDR1 SSHAT, CDR2 FNYEAQ (reference sequence). The CDR3 length is 13 residues. CDR3 sequence (DNA): TGTGCTAGCAGCTTAGACAGAAACACTGAAGCTTTCTTT. Protein product: CASSLDRNTEAFF. Together with reference TRBV7-7 and TRBJ1-1, the CDR3 gives the full variable domain: GAGVSQSPRYKVTKRGQDVTLRCDPISSHATLYWYQQALGQGPEFLTYFNYEAQPDKSGLPSDRFSAERPEGSISTLTIQRTEQRDSAMYRCASSLDRNTEAFFGQGTRLTVV.

In its sample, this clonotype was seen a few times. The chain has TRBV10-2 and TRBJ2-2; tentative D call: TRBD2 (6 bases). This CDR3 contains 17 residues. Germline lookup yields CDR1 WSHSY and CDR2 SAAADI. V was cut by 10 bases and J by 5 bases, with 26 bases left in between. The CDR3 bases are TGCGCCACCCAAAGAGGATATTGGAGGGCCGAGACCGGGGAGCTGTTTTTT. Translating it yields CATQRGYWRAETGELFF.

Ten or more counts support this clonotype. The chain carries TRBV29-1 and TRBJ2-3; perhaps TRBD2 as D (5 bases). Trimming left V 0 bases short and J 4 bases short, with 14 bases between. The germline V gene has CDR1 SQVTM and CDR2 ANQGSEA. The CDR3 is 15 residues long. The CDR3 DNA reads TGCAGCGTTGAAGAGCCTAGCAGGTCCCCAGATACGCAGTATTTT. The encoded protein is CSVEEPSRSPDTQYF.

There are many counts of this clonotype. V is TRBV28 and J is TRBJ2-5; TRBD1 matches 9 bases. The CDR3 totals 15 residues. CDR1 is MDHEN and CDR2 is SYDVKM in the germline V gene. Trimming took 6 bases from V and 4 from J; bases not matched to a gene: 9. CDR3 loop: CASRGDRGIIETQYF. CDR3 in DNA: TGTGCCAGCAGGGGCGACAGGGGGATAATAGAGACCCAGTACTTC.

The J gene is TRBJ2-3, the V gene TRBV6-1; 7 nucleotides agree with TRBD2. This CDR3 spans 13 amino acids. Germline V gene data show CDR1 as MNHNS and CDR2 as SASEGT. J lost 4 bases, V lost 7 bases, and 5 bases had no gene match. For the CDR3, the DNA is TGTGCCAGCACCGGACTAGTTTCAGATACGCAGTATTTT. Encoded protein: CASTGLVSDTQYF.

Ten or more counts support this clonotype. The chain is built from TRBV14 and TRBJ2-1, with D uncertain. CDR3 length equals 14 residues. V was shortened by 4 bases and J by 3 bases, with 10 bases between the two germline ends. The germline V gene encodes CDR1 SGHDN and CDR2 FVKESK. This CDR3 reads CASSLRQVYNEQFF. In DNA form, the CDR3 reads TGTGCCAGCAGCCTACGTCAGGTCTACAATGAGCAGTTCTTC.

For this clonotype: A much larger clonotype is one base distant, so this may be a read error. The chain couples TRBV20-1 to TRBJ2-2, with TRBD2 as a possible D gene (6 bases). The CDR3 is made up of 14 amino acids. CDR1 is DFQATT, CDR2 SNEGSKA, per germline (reference sequence). The CDR3 nucleotides read TGCGGTGCTCGGGACGGGGGGAACACCGGGGAGCTGTTTTTT. Translated, it gives CGARDGGNTGELFF.

The chain combines TRBV9 with TRBJ2-6; D is perhaps TRBD2 (7 bases). This CDR3 spans 17 amino acids. Trimming cost V 2 bases and J 7 bases, with 19 bases left between them. Germline V lookup: CDR1 SGDLS, CDR2 YYNGEE. The CDR3 is CASSVLALGGAANVLTF. CDR3 sequence (DNA): TGTGCCAGCAGCGTTCTCGCGTTGGGGGGGGCTGCCAACGTCCTGACTTTC.

This clonotype was detected only a few times. The CDR3 DNA sequence: TGCAGTGGTAACTTAGCGGGGTCACAGATATTCCAGTATTTT. Residues: CSGNLAGSQIFQYF. The rearrangement joins TRBV20-1 to TRBJ2-3, with TRBD2 identical over 8 bases. Germline V gene data show CDR1 as DFQATT and CDR2 as SNEGSKA (reference sequence). This CDR3 comprises 14 residues. V lost 7 bases to trimming and J lost 12 bases; unmatched junction nucleotides: 18.

The J gene is TRBJ1-1, the V gene TRBV20-1, with unresolved D. The V gene's germline CDR1 is DFQATT and CDR2 SNEGSKA (reference sequence). The CDR3 spans 14 residues. V was trimmed by 1 base and J by 0 bases, leaving 9 bases between them. CDR3 region: CSARGAPMNTEAFF. The CDR3, as DNA: TGCAGTGCTAGAGGCGCTCCAATGAACACTGAAGCTTTCTTT.